The 9 T cell receptor beta chains below all came from one sample that was sequenced in a study of blood T cell repertoires in COVID-19. Sequencing was performed with immunoSEQ multiplex PCR; in TCRdb, only in-frame clones are kept and a portion is missing. The repertoire holds 130,000 to 150,000 clones, with approximately 83% as singletons. Sample: peripheral blood. These receptors were taken from a woman in her sixties with COVID-19, enrolled during active disease.

V and J are TRBV5-1 and TRBJ2-2, with a tentative D call TRBD2 (5 bases). Trimming shortened V by 3 bases and J by 3 bases, and 15 bases separated the two germline ends. This CDR3 comprises 16 residues. Germline V CDR1 and CDR2: SGHRS, YFSETQ. The CDR3 loop is CASSYLGIEDTGELFF. CDR3 nucleotides: TGCGCCAGCAGCTACCTCGGGATAGAAGACACCGGGGAGCTGTTTTTT.

The V call is TRBV9, the J call TRBJ1-2, with D possibly matching TRBD1 (5 bases). The length of the CDR3 is 14 residues. V gave up 3 bases and J gave up 2 bases, with 11 bases separating them. Germline CDR1 SGDLS, CDR2 YYNGEE. The CDR3 coding sequence is TGTGCCAGCAGCGCCGGGACTTTAAACTATGGCTACACCTTC. Its protein is CASSAGTLNYGYTF. The entire variable domain, with the rest obtained from reference TRBV9 and TRBJ1-2, is as follows: DSGVTQTPKHLITATGQRVTLRCSPRSGDLSVYWYQQSLDQGLQFLIQYYNGEERAKGNILERFSAQQFPDLHSELNLSSLELGDSALYFCASSAGTLNYGYTFGSGTRLTVV.

CDR3 sequence reads: CASSSQTATNEKLFF. The DNA for the CDR3 is TGTGCCAGCAGCTCGCAGACTGCAACTAATGAAAAACTGTTTTTT. V gene TRBV7-2 combines with J gene TRBJ1-4; D is unresolved. In germline, CDR1 is SGHTA, CDR2 FQGNSA. Trimming cost V 4 bases and J 0 bases, with 9 bases left between them. CDR3 length equals 15 residues.

The chain has TRBV6-5 and TRBJ2-7, with D unclear. The ends were cut back, 4 bases at V and 1 base at J, with 14 bases in the middle. This CDR3 is built from 15 residues. Germline V gene lookup returns CDR1 MNHEY and CDR2 SVGAGI. CDR3 in DNA: TGTGCCAGCAGTTCCCGCGAGTTAGAGTCCTACGAGCAGTACTTC. As protein: CASSSRELESYEQYF.

This chain uses TRBV6-2 or TRBV6-3 with TRBJ2-7; 12 bases are shared with TRBD2. This CDR3 is 20 amino acids long. The germline V gene encodes CDR1 MNHEY and CDR2 SVGEGT. V shed 0 bases and J 0 bases; nucleotides not matched to a gene: 12. The CDR3 sequence is CASSYSMASGGGFSSYEQYF. The CDR3 DNA follows: TGTGCCAGCAGTTACTCGATGGCTAGCGGGGGGGGCTTCAGCTCCTACGAGCAGTACTTC.

This chain connects TRBV24-1 to TRBJ2-2; weak D call: TRBD1 (6 bases). Deletions cut 9 bases from V and 1 base from J, with 11 bases between. The germline V gene has CDR1 KGHDR and CDR2 SFDVKD. There are 14 residues in the CDR3. CDR3 region: CATAQGGNTGELFF. The DNA of the CDR3 is TGTGCCACCGCGCAAGGGGGGAACACCGGGGAGCTGTTTTTT.

This chain joins TRBV10-3 and TRBJ1-1, with D maybe TRBD1 (6 bases). CDR3 length: 13 amino acids. Germline V gives CDR1 ENHRY, CDR2 SYGVKD. Trimming stripped 6 bases from V and 1 base from J, with 9 bases between. CDR3 DNA: TGTGCCATCAGAGAACAGGGGAACACTGAAGCTTTCTTT. Translating it yields CAIREQGNTEAFF.

The chain carries TRBV7-9 and TRBJ1-1; D unclear. Germline loops: CDR1 SEHNR, CDR2 FQNEAQ (reference sequence). CDR3 length: 11 residues. Trimming removed 4 bases from V and 8 bases from J, with 8 bases in between. The CDR3 sequence: CASSSFSEAFF. CDR3 in DNA: TGTGCCAGCAGCTCCTTCTCGGAAGCTTTCTTT.

The rearrangement joins TRBV18 to TRBJ2-5; 9 positions match TRBD2. Germline V lookup: CDR1 KGHSH, CDR2 LQKENI. This CDR3 is built from 15 residues. Trimming at V came to 3 bases and at J to 1 base, leaving 3 bases not matched to a gene. The DNA for the CDR3 is TGTGCCAGCTCACCGCCGGGACTAGCCCAAGAGACCCAGTACTTC. It specifies CASSPPGLAQETQYF.